These 20 T cell receptor beta chains were sequenced from one sample in a study of blood T cells in healthy people across ages. The second PCR ran roughly 6 to 11 cycles with a sample-barcoded 5' primer and J-beta primers. TCRdb re-derived calls from the 5' RACE reads in MiXCR, one entry per CDR3 protein. The data contain around 800,000 distinct CDR3 sequences, under 55% of them singletons. The sequencing sample was made of blood. All receptors come from a man in his fifties or sixties in good health.

J is TRBJ1-1 and V is TRBV13, with no clear D. The length of the CDR3 is 11 residues. Germline assignment: CDR1 PRHDT and CDR2 FYEKMQ (reference sequence). V gave up 3 bases and J gave up 9 bases, with 8 bases separating them. CDR3 in amino acids: CASSFLVQAFF. The CDR3 coding sequence is TGTGCCAGCAGCTTCTTGGTCCAAGCTTTCTTT.

The chain uses TRBV28 and TRBJ2-6; D is ambiguous. The germline V and J ends were trimmed by 10 bases and 2 bases, with 9 bases remaining between them. There are 13 residues in the CDR3. Germline lookup yields CDR1 MDHEN and CDR2 SYDVKM. CDR3 amino acids: CATDRAGANVLTF. Written as DNA, the CDR3 is TGTGCCACCGATCGAGCTGGGGCCAACGTCCTGACTTTC.

This clonotype was seen a single time. The CDR3 DNA reads TGTGCCAGCAGCCAAGATCAGTCAGGTACGAAGGCCAAAAACATTCAGTACTTC. Protein product: CASSQDQSGTKAKNIQYF. The chain links TRBV3-1 to TRBJ2-4, with unresolved D. The V gene's germline CDR1 is LGHDT and CDR2 YNNKEL (reference sequence). The V end was cut by 0 bases, the J end by 1 base, with 16 bases between. The CDR3 runs 18 residues.

This clonotype was observed once. The chain couples TRBV7-2 to TRBJ1-5; D not certain. In germline, CDR1 is SGHTA, CDR2 FQGNSA. V dropped 6 bases and J dropped 1 base, with 13 bases sitting between them. The CDR3 has 15 residues. The CDR3 DNA reads TGTGCCAGCAGGCCCGAACAGTGGAGCAATCAGCCCCAGCATTTT. It is translated as CASRPEQWSNQPQHF.

This clonotype was counted a few times. The CDR3 region is CASSPWTSGDYNEQFF. The CDR3 DNA is TGTGCCAGCAGTCCGTGGACTAGCGGAGATTACAATGAGCAGTTCTTC. The rearrangement links TRBV6-2 or TRBV6-3 to TRBJ2-1; TRBD2 matches at 10 bases. Germline trimming cut 5 bases from V and 4 bases from J; bases unmatched to any gene: 8. The CDR3 is 16 amino acids. Germline V gives CDR1 MNHEY, CDR2 SVGEGT.

This clonotype was counted a few times. The V call is TRBV3-1, the J call TRBJ2-1, with D possibly being TRBD2 (5 bases). The germline V and J ends were trimmed by 3 bases and 8 bases, with 17 bases remaining between them. The CDR3 extends over 15 amino acids. Germline values: CDR1 LGHDT, CDR2 YNNKEL (reference sequence). The CDR3 is CASSQGFTGSYEQFF. Written as DNA, the CDR3 is TGTGCCAGCAGCCAGGGTTTCACGGGGAGCTATGAGCAGTTCTTC.

This chain connects TRBV20-1 to TRBJ1-1, with D unclear. The CDR3 contains 12 residues. CDR1 and CDR2 (germline): DFQATT, SNEGSKA (reference sequence). The ends were cut back, 4 bases at V and 0 bases at J, with 6 bases in the middle. CDR3 sequence (DNA): TGCAGTGCTATCGATCTGAACACTGAAGCTTTCTTT. Amino acids: CSAIDLNTEAFF.

This clonotype has just a few counts. The gene calls are TRBV7-9 and TRBJ2-7; D remains ambiguous. This CDR3 has 13 amino acids. Trimming took 0 bases from V and 6 from J, leaving 9 bases between them. Germline V lookup: CDR1 SEHNR, CDR2 FQNEAQ (reference sequence). CDR3 sequence reads: CASSLAPRSEQYF. DNA of the CDR3: TGTGCCAGCAGCTTAGCGCCGAGGAGCGAGCAGTACTTC.

CDR3 sequence: CATHLGVSYEQYF. The CDR3 DNA is TGTGCCACCCACCTAGGAGTCTCCTACGAGCAGTACTTC. This chain connects TRBV6-2 or TRBV6-3 to TRBJ2-7; the D is unclear. Germline CDR1 reads MNHEY; CDR2 reads SVGEGT. This CDR3 is built from 13 residues. Trimming took off 10 bases at V and 0 bases at J, with 13 bases between the two ends.

The V call is TRBV18, the J call TRBJ2-3; the match to TRBD2 covers 9 bases. The CDR3 is 15 residues long. Germline values: CDR1 KGHSH, CDR2 LQKENI. Germline trimming cut 3 bases from V and 4 bases from J; bases unmatched to any gene: 5. CDR3 coding DNA: TGTGCCAGCTCACCTGCGGGGGGGCTGTCAGATACGCAGTATTTT. This encodes CASSPAGGLSDTQYF.

The rearrangement joins TRBV5-5 to TRBJ2-1; D call uncertain. There are 9 residues in the CDR3. The germline CDR1 and CDR2 sequences are SGHKS and YYEKEE (reference sequence). Trimming shortened V by 9 bases and J by 4 bases, and 2 bases separated the two germline ends. The CDR3 DNA reads TGTGCCAAATACAATGAGCAGTTCTTC. This encodes CAKYNEQFF.

At least ten counts were recorded for this clonotype. The CDR3 sequence is CASSRGQDSYEQYF. The CDR3 DNA is TGTGCCAGCAGTCGCGGACAGGACTCCTACGAGCAGTACTTC. The chain links TRBV27 to TRBJ2-7; 7 bases map to TRBD1. Germline CDR1 reads MNHEY; CDR2 reads SMNVEV (reference sequence). The V and J ends lost 5 bases and 0 bases, in that order; junction bases with no gene match: 4. There are 14 residues in the CDR3.

This clonotype was found a few times. The V gene is TRBV20-1, the J gene TRBJ2-7; 8 bases align to TRBD1. V gave up 0 bases and J gave up 3 bases; unmatched junction bases: 7. Germline CDR1 DFQATT, CDR2 SNEGSKA (reference sequence). The CDR3 totals 15 residues. The CDR3 loop reads CSAREPGQALYEQYF. As DNA, the CDR3 is TGCAGTGCTAGAGAGCCGGGACAGGCCCTCTACGAGCAGTACTTC.

This clonotype was recorded a few times. The rearrangement uses TRBV20-1 and TRBJ2-5, with D uncertain. V lost 5 bases and J lost 5, with 9 bases in between. This CDR3 comprises 11 residues. Germline CDR1 is DFQATT and CDR2 is SNEGSKA (reference sequence). This chain's CDR3 is CSASRSETQYF. In DNA, the CDR3 is TGCAGTGCTTCACGATCTGAGACCCAGTACTTC.

The chain has TRBV29-1 and TRBJ2-5; no clear D. This CDR3 spans 12 amino acids. Looked up from germline, CDR1 is SQVTM and CDR2 is ANQGSEA. V was trimmed by 5 bases and J by 0 bases, leaving 7 bases between them. The CDR3 loop reads CSVNKYQETQYF. The CDR3 DNA sequence: TGCAGCGTTAACAAGTACCAAGAGACCCAGTACTTC.

The chain combines TRBV6-2 or TRBV6-3 with TRBJ2-4; D unresolved. V was clipped by 3 bases and J by 6 bases, with 12 bases between them. CDR3 length: 14 amino acids. Per the germline V gene, CDR1 is MNHEY and CDR2 is SVGEGT. The CDR3, as DNA: TGTGCCAGCAGTTATGTATCAGGACCAAACATTCAGTACTTC. Amino acid sequence: CASSYVSGPNIQYF.

This clonotype was seen once. This chain connects TRBV12-3 or TRBV12-4 to TRBJ2-2; D might be TRBD1 (6 bases). V was pared by 5 bases and J by 12 bases, with 10 bases between. CDR3 length: 11 amino acids. The CDR3 loop is CASSRTVKLFF. The CDR3 nucleotides read TGTGCCAGCAGTCGGACAGTCAAGCTGTTTTTT.

As DNA, the CDR3 is TGTGCCAGCAGCGTTGGACAGGGCCGTAACTATGGCTACACCTTC. Residues: CASSVGQGRNYGYTF. J is TRBJ1-2 and V is TRBV9; 8 bases match TRBD1. Germline CDR1 is SGDLS and CDR2 is YYNGEE. The CDR3 sequence is 15 residues long. V lost 2 bases to trimming and J lost 1 base; unmatched junction nucleotides: 4.

The rearrangement links TRBV7-2 to TRBJ2-7; 7 positions match TRBD1. Germline-derived CDR1 and CDR2 are SGHTA and FQGNSA. Trimming removed 6 bases from V and 2 bases from J; junction bases left unmatched: 10. The CDR3 runs 15 residues. The chain's CDR3 is CASRLGQTNTYEQYF. The CDR3 nucleotides are TGTGCCAGCAGATTGGGACAGACTAACACCTACGAGCAGTACTTC.

This clonotype came up once. CDR3 in amino acids: CASSPWDRSMNTEAFF. Written as DNA, the CDR3 is TGCGCCAGCAGCCCCTGGGACAGATCCATGAACACTGAAGCTTTCTTT. The chain links TRBV5-1 to TRBJ1-1; 7 bases agree with TRBD1. V lost 4 bases to trimming and J lost 0 bases; unmatched junction nucleotides: 9. CDR1 SGHRS and CDR2 YFSETQ come from the germline V gene. CDR3 length: 16 amino acids.